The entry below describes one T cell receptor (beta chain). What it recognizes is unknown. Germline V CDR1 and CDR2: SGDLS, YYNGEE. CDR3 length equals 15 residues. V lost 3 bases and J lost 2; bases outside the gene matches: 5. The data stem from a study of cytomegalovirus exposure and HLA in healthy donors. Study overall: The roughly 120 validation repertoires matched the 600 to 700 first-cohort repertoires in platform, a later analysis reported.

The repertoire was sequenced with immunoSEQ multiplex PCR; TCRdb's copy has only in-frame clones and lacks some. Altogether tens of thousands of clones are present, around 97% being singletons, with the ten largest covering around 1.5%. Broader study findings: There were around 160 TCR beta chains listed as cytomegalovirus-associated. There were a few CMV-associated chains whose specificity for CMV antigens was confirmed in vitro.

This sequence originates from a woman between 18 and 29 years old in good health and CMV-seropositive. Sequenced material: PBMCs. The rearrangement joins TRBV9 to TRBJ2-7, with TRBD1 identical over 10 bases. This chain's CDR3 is CASSAGTGATYEQYF. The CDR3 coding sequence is TGTGCCAGCAGCGCCGGGACAGGGGCTACCTACGAGCAGTACTTC.